This paragraph covers one T cell receptor (beta chain) sequence. The antigen remains undetermined. Germline assignment: CDR1 LGHNA and CDR2 YNFKEQ. This CDR3 is 19 amino acids long. Between the trimmed V and J ends, which lost 1 base and 4 bases, there was a span of 25 bases. This specimen belongs to a study of T cell responses to AZD1222 COVID-19 vaccine. Study-wide background: Samples with a second dose at about 4 or about 12 weeks were pooled together.

Study-level findings and limits: Sampling that yielded the repertoires occurred only after the peak T cell response.

TCRdb's copy holds only in-frame clones and misses some; the assay was immunoSEQ multiplex PCR. The sample holds some 150,000 clones, more than 85% seen once. The specimen comprised peripheral blood, sampled on day 0 of AZD1222 vaccination. The chain joins TRBV4-2 to TRBJ1-2; TRBD1 is a possible D gene (6 bases). The TCR comes from an adult in good health. The CDR3 sequence is CASSQGRQGYSPGSYGYTF. CDR3 sequence (DNA): TGTGCCAGCAGCCAAGGTCGCCAGGGGTATAGTCCGGGGAGCTATGGCTACACCTTC.